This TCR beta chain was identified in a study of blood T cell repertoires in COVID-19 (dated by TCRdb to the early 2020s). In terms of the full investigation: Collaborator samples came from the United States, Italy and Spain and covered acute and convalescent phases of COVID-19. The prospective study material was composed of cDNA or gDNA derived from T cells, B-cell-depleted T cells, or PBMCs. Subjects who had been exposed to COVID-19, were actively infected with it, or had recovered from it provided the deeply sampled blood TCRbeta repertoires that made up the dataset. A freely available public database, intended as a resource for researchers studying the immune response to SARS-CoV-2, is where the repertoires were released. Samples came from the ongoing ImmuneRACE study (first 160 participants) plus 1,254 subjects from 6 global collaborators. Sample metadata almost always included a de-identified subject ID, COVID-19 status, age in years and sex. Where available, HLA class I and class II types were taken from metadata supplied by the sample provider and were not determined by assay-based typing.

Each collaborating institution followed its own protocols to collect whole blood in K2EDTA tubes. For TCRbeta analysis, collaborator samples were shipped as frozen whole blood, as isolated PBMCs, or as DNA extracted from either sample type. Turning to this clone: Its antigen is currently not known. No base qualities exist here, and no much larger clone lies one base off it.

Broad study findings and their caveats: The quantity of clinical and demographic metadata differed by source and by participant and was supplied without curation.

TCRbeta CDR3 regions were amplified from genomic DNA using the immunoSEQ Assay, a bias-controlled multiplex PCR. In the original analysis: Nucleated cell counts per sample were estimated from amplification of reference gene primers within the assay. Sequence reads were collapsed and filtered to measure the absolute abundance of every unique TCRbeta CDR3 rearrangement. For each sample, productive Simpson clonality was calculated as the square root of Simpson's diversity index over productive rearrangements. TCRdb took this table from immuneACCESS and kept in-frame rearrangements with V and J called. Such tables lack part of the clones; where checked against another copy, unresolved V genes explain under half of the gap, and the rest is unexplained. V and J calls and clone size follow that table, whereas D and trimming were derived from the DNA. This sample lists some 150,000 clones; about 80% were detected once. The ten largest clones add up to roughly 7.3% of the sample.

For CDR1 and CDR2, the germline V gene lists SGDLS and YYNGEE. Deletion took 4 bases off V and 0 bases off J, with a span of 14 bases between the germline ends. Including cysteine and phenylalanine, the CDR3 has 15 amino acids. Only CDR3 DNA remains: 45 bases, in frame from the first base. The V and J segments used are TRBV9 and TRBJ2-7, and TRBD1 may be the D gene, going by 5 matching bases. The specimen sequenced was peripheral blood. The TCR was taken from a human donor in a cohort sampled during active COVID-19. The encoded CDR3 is CASSPQTASSYEQYF. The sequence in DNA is TGTGCCAGCAGCCCCCAGACAGCGAGCTCCTACGAGCAGTACTTC.